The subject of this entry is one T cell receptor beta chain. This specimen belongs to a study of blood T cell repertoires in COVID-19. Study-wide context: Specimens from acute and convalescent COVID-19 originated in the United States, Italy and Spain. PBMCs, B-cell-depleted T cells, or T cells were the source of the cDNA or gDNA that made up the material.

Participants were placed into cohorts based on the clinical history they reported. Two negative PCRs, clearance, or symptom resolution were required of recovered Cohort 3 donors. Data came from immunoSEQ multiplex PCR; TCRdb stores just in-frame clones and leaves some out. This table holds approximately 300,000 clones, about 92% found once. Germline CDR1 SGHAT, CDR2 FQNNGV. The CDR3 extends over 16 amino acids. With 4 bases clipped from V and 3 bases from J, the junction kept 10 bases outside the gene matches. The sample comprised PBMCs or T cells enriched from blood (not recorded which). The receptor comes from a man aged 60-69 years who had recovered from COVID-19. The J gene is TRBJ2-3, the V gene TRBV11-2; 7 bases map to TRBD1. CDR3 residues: CASSSRGQAPTDTQYF. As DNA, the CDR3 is TGTGCCAGCAGCTCTCGCGGACAGGCTCCGACAGATACGCAGTATTTT.